The T cell receptor (beta chain) described here comes from a study of blood T cell repertoires in COVID-19. Study-wide background: COVID-19 samples collected from the United States, Italy and Spain covered acute and convalescent phases.

Original processing methods: Researchers report that nucleated cell counts were estimated from reference gene primer amplification. Libraries were prepared by immunoSEQ multiplex PCR; TCRdb keeps only in-frame clonotypes and omits some of them. That table is the source of V, J and clone size, and D and trimming were worked out from the DNA. The repertoire consists of over 130,000 clones, with over 65% occurring once and the leading ten covering roughly 17%. This CDR3 is 14 amino acids long. CDR1 SGHVS and CDR2 FQNEAQ come from the germline V gene. Points on this clone: A junction boundary mismatches the germline segment, possibly from a read error.

Sequencing was done on a sample of peripheral blood. The chain has TRBV7-8 and TRBJ2-5, with TRBD2 matching over 11 bases. The sequence was obtained from a man aged 50-60 years with acute or convalescent COVID-19. CDR3 coding DNA: TGTGCCAGCAGCGTAGCGGGGGGGCCGGAGACCCAGTACTTC. Protein sequence: CASSVAGGPETQYF.